Listed below are T cell receptor beta chains from one sample, sequenced in a study of T-cell reconstitution after alpha-beta-depleted transplantation in children. TCRdb passed the PCR reads through MiXCR, listing each CDR3 protein once. The sample consists of about 240,000 distinct CDR3 sequences, roughly a quarter of them appearing once. Sequenced here: PBMCs, sampled before TCRalphabeta/CD19-depleted stem cell transplant. These receptors all come from a girl aged 2 to 10 with Fanconi anemia, due to receive a stem cell transplant. CDR3s include the opening cysteine and the closing phenylalanine or tryptophan. A D gene is named only where the DNA matches it firmly. Clone size is shown for a subset of rows, as once, few, many or a class of expanded clone.

d_call	j_call	clone_size	v_call	cdr3_nt	cdr3_aa
.	TRBJ2-7	.	TRBV5-1	TGCGCCAGCAGCTTGGGCACCTTAAACGAGCAGTACTTC	CASSLGTLNEQYF
.	TRBJ2-1	.	TRBV20-1	TGCAGTGCTAGACGGGACCACATCAATGAGCAGTTCTTC	CSARRDHINEQFF
.	TRBJ1-4	few	TRBV21-1	TGTGCCAGCAGCAGGGACAGGGCGAATGAAAAACTGTTTTTT	CASSRDRANEKLFF
TRBD1	TRBJ1-5	.	TRBV25-1	TGTGCCAGCAGCCGGGACAGGGGACGTGAACAGCCCCAGCATTTT	CASSRDRGREQPQHF
TRBD2	TRBJ2-3	many	TRBV7-2	TGTGCCAGCAGCTTCTCACTAGCGTTTTCCACAGATACGCAGTATTTT	CASSFSLAFSTDTQYF
TRBD1	TRBJ2-5	many	TRBV20-1	TGCAGTGCTAGAGAAACAACAGGGGGCCGAGAGACCCAGTACTTC	CSARETTGGRETQYF
.	TRBJ2-7	.	TRBV6-2/TRBV6-3	TGTGCCAGCAGCTTAGCCCGGACTCTTTTCTACGAGCAGTACTTC	CASSLARTLFYEQYF
.	TRBJ2-1	many	TRBV29-1	TGCAGCGTTCCCGCGGAATCCTACAATGAGCAGTTCTTC	CSVPAESYNEQFF
TRBD1	TRBJ2-7	.	TRBV18	TGTGCCAGCACCTTGGGACAGGGTCCCTACGAGCAGTACTTC	CASTLGQGPYEQYF
TRBD2	TRBJ2-2	many	TRBV2	TGTGCCAGCACCCCCGGGACTACGAACACCGGGGAGCTGTTTTTT	CASTPGTTNTGELFF
TRBD1	TRBJ1-2	many	TRBV29-1	TGCAGCGCCACAGACAGGGGGCGAGGCTATGGCTACACCTTC	CSATDRGRGYGYTF
.	TRBJ1-5	.	TRBV2	TGTGCCAGCAGTAAAGCGGGGGCAGGCAATCAGCCCCAGCATTTT	CASSKAGAGNQPQHF
TRBD1	TRBJ2-7	many	TRBV27	TGTGCCAGTCACAAAAATACAGGGGCAGTTGAGCAGTACTTC	CASHKNTGAVEQYF
.	TRBJ1-1	.	TRBV28	TGTGCCAGCAGTTTACCCCCCCTCGTATGGAACACTGAAGCTTTCTTT	CASSLPPLVWNTEAFF
.	TRBJ2-7	.	TRBV6-5	TGTGCCAGCAGTTACTCGATAACACAGGGAACCTACGAGCAGTACTTC	CASSYSITQGTYEQYF
.	TRBJ2-7	.	TRBV29-1	TGCAGCGTCGACGGACAGTCTGGGGCCTACGAGCAGTACTTC	CSVDGQSGAYEQYF
TRBD2	TRBJ2-3	many	TRBV3-1	TGTGCCAGCAGCCCCGGGGGGGGGAGCACAGATACGCAGTATTTT	CASSPGGGSTDTQYF
TRBD1	TRBJ1-1	.	TRBV18	TGTGCCAGCTCACCTCGTCAGGGGGACACTGAAGCTTTCTTT	CASSPRQGDTEAFF
.	TRBJ1-5	.	TRBV20-1	TGCAGTGCTAAAGGGTCTCGGGGAAAAAGCAATCAGCCCCAGCATTTT	CSAKGSRGKSNQPQHF
.	TRBJ2-1	few	TRBV29-1	TGCAGCGTTGAGGAAGGGTTCGGTCTATACAATGAGCAGTTCTTC	CSVEEGFGLYNEQFF
.	TRBJ2-7	.	TRBV6-1	TGTGCCAGCAGTGAAGAAGGGGCCACAGGGTCATCTTGGGGCTACGAGCAGTACTTC	CASSEEGATGSSWGYEQYF
.	TRBJ2-7	.	TRBV6-2/TRBV6-3	TGTGCCAGCAGTTACTGGGCGACCAATTCACACTTC	CASSYWATNSHF
.	TRBJ2-1	.	TRBV3-1	TGTGCCAGCAGCCTATCCGGGACTCTCTCTAATGAGCAGTTCTTC	CASSLSGTLSNEQFF
.	TRBJ1-5	.	TRBV29-1	TGCAGCGTTGCAAGGGGGACAAACCAAAGCCCTTATCAGCCCCAGCATTTT	CSVARGTNQSPYQPQHF
TRBD2	TRBJ2-7	.	TRBV20-1	TGCAGTGCCTTATCCCATAGCGGGAGTACCTACGAGCAGTACTTC	CSALSHSGSTYEQYF
.	TRBJ1-6	.	TRBV25-1	TGTGCCAGCAGTGAACCCCAGGGTTATAATTCACCCCTCCACTTT	CASSEPQGYNSPLHF
.	TRBJ2-7	few	TRBV28	TGTGCCAGCAGTGTTGACCACTACGAGCAGTACTTC	CASSVDHYEQYF
.	TRBJ2-3	.	TRBV6-2/TRBV6-3	TGTGCCAGCAGTTACCAGGGACCCTATACGCAGTATTTT	CASSYQGPYTQYF
.	TRBJ2-1	many	TRBV20-1	TGCAGTGCTAGAGATCTTCAGGGGAGTTACAATGAGCAGTTCTTC	CSARDLQGSYNEQFF
.	TRBJ2-1	few	TRBV18	TGTGCCAGCTCACCATTGCACTACAATGAGCAGTTCTTC	CASSPLHYNEQFF
.	TRBJ2-6	many	TRBV20-1	TGCAGTGCTAGCCGGGGGACAGTTGGGGCCAACGTCCTGACTTTC	CSASRGTVGANVLTF
TRBD1	TRBJ2-1	many	TRBV29-1	TGCAGCGTTGCCCCGACAGGGGGCTATAGGGGCAATGAGCAGTTCTTC	CSVAPTGGYRGNEQFF
TRBD1	TRBJ2-1	many	TRBV7-9	TGTGCCAGCAGGACAGGGGGGAATGAGCAGTTCTTC	CASRTGGNEQFF
.	TRBJ2-3	.	TRBV7-3	TGTGCCAGCAGCTTATTAGGGAAACCAGATACGCAGTATTTT	CASSLLGKPDTQYF
.	TRBJ2-3	.	TRBV7-2	TGTGCCAGCAGCTTTCCCGGGGTGACAGATACGCAGTATTTT	CASSFPGVTDTQYF
.	TRBJ1-1	.	TRBV29-1	TGCAGCGTTGCACAGGGAGACACTGAAGCTTTCTTT	CSVAQGDTEAFF
.	TRBJ2-7	.	TRBV20-1	TGCAGTGCTTTCTTACAGGGCGGTGGAATCTACGAGCAGTACTTC	CSAFLQGGGIYEQYF
.	TRBJ1-6	.	TRBV7-2	TGTGCCAGCGCGGACAGAGGGAATTCACCCCTCCACTTT	CASADRGNSPLHF
.	TRBJ1-1	many	TRBV29-1	TGCAGCGGGGGGGGGCGACCCCGAAACACTGAAGCTTTCTTT	CSGGGRPRNTEAFF
.	TRBJ2-1	few	TRBV29-1	TGCAGCGTTGGGGAAATGTTTGGGGACACCAGTTACAATGAGCAGTTCTTC	CSVGEMFGDTSYNEQFF
.	TRBJ2-6	few	TRBV11-2	TGTGCCAGCCCCGACGACTACTCTGGGGCCAACGTCCTGACTTTC	CASPDDYSGANVLTF
.	TRBJ2-3	.	TRBV12-3/TRBV12-4	TGTGCCAGCAGTTCCCAACGGGCCGGTACGCAGTATTTT	CASSSQRAGTQYF
.	TRBJ2-1	many	TRBV11-1	TGTGCCAGCAGGCAGTCGACGCCTGACAATGAGCAGTTCTTC	CASRQSTPDNEQFF
TRBD1	TRBJ2-7	many	TRBV10-2	TGCGCCAGCGGGACAGAGTCCTACGAGCAGTACTTC	CASGTESYEQYF
.	TRBJ2-7	few	TRBV24-1	TGTGCCACCAGTTATTTTTGGCGACGGGCCTACGAGCAGTACTTC	CATSYFWRRAYEQYF
TRBD2	TRBJ2-1	many	TRBV20-1	TGCAGTGCTAGTCTCGCGGGGGGCTCCTACAATGAGCAGTTCTTC	CSASLAGGSYNEQFF
TRBD2	TRBJ2-1	few	TRBV20-1	TGCAGTGCTAGGGAAGGAGCGGGGGACTACAATGAGCAGTTCTTC	CSAREGAGDYNEQFF
.	TRBJ2-5	many	TRBV28	TGTGCCAGTTTGGACCGCGGGCTACAAGAGACCCAGTACTTC	CASLDRGLQETQYF
TRBD1	TRBJ1-5	.	TRBV20-1	TGCAGTGCCCCCAGGACAGGGTGGGACAATCAGCCCCAGCATTTT	CSAPRTGWDNQPQHF
.	TRBJ2-2	.	TRBV4-1	TGCGCCAGCAGCCAAGAAGGAGAGGTTGCCGGGGAGCTGTTTTTT	CASSQEGEVAGELFF
TRBD1	TRBJ2-5	.	TRBV18	TGTGCCAGCTCAACAAACCGGGACAGGGAAGAGACCCAGTACTTC	CASSTNRDREETQYF
TRBD2	TRBJ2-3	.	TRBV2	TGTGCCAGTCAGACTAGCGGGAGCACAGATACGCAGTATTTT	CASQTSGSTDTQYF
TRBD2	TRBJ2-1	.	TRBV5-1	TGCGCCAGCACCCGGGACTACATAAATGAGCAGTTCTTC	CASTRDYINEQFF
.	TRBJ1-3	.	TRBV5-1	TGCGCCAGCAGCACCGGGCAAGCTGGAAACACCATATATTTT	CASSTGQAGNTIYF
TRBD2	TRBJ2-5	few	TRBV7-2	TGTGCCAGCAGCTTTGCGGGAGGGCCTTATGAGACCCAGTACTTC	CASSFAGGPYETQYF
.	TRBJ1-2	few	TRBV20-1	TGCAGTGCTAGATTGCGCCTTGGCTACACCTTC	CSARLRLGYTF
.	TRBJ2-7	.	TRBV10-3	TGTGCCATCAGTGCCTATTACAGACCTGGGGGCTCCTACGAGCAGTACTTC	CAISAYYRPGGSYEQYF
.	TRBJ2-1	few	TRBV15	TGTGCCACCAGCAGAGAGATGAGGACAGCCTACAATGAGCAGTTCTTC	CATSREMRTAYNEQFF